A single T cell receptor (beta chain) is shown here with its context. Its antigen is still unknown. Germline lookup yields CDR1 MRHNA and CDR2 SNTAGT. This CDR3 contains 13 residues. V lost 4 bases and J lost 0, with 6 bases in between. This entry comes from a study of T-cell memory formation after mild COVID-19. Amplification by 5'RACE using constant-segment primers produced TCR alpha and TCR beta cDNA libraries that carried sample barcodes and UMIs. Each CDR3 protein is one row after TCRdb ran MiXCR on the 5' RACE reads. This table has approximately 260,000 distinct CDR3 sequences, 15% to 20% appearing once. General study results and limits: Chiefly within CM and EM were the contracting CD4+ clones; CD8+ ones were within EMRA.

The chain is built from TRBV6-4 and TRBJ1-1; D call uncertain. Material for sequencing was PBMCs or a T cell subset sorted from them (not recorded which). This sequence was found in a man aged 18 to 29 who had mild COVID-19 (a few samples of this study predate the infection). Cell type and time point are not known. For the CDR3, the DNA is TGTGCCAGCAGTGTTCAAATGAACACTGAAGCTTTCTTT. Its protein product is CASSVQMNTEAFF.